This TCR beta chain was observed in a study of T cells in Graves' hyperthyroidism and ophthalmopathy. Study-level results: Among thyroid clonotypes expanded above 0.001, most also appeared in blood.

The investigators amplified TCR beta CDR3 regions from RNA transcripts. A set of HTBI primers served as the primers for a first-round RT-PCR of the TCR CDR3. TCRdb processed the multiplex PCR reads anew with MiXCR; each CDR3 protein has one entry. The table includes about 260,000 distinct CDR3 sequences, around 22% detected once. CDR3 length: 15 residues. V dropped 2 bases and J dropped 0 bases, with 10 bases sitting between them. The germline V gene encodes CDR1 KGHSH and CDR2 LQKENI. Notes on this clonotype: Its antigen is undetermined.

In the ophthalmopathy cohort, Clinical Activity Score was at least 3, NOSPECS grade at least 4, and duration under 3 months. Exclusion criteria comprised uncontrolled infection, other autoimmune disease, pregnancy or lactation. The authors took PBMCs from 8.5 to 10 ml fresh peripheral blood. The gene calls are TRBV18 and TRBJ1-1; no definite D call. The material sequenced was blood. The receptor's source is a man under 40 with Graves' ophthalmopathy. CDR3 nucleotides: TGTGCCAGCTCACCAAACTTCGCAATGAACACTGAAGCTTTCTTT. It is translated as CASSPNFAMNTEAFF.